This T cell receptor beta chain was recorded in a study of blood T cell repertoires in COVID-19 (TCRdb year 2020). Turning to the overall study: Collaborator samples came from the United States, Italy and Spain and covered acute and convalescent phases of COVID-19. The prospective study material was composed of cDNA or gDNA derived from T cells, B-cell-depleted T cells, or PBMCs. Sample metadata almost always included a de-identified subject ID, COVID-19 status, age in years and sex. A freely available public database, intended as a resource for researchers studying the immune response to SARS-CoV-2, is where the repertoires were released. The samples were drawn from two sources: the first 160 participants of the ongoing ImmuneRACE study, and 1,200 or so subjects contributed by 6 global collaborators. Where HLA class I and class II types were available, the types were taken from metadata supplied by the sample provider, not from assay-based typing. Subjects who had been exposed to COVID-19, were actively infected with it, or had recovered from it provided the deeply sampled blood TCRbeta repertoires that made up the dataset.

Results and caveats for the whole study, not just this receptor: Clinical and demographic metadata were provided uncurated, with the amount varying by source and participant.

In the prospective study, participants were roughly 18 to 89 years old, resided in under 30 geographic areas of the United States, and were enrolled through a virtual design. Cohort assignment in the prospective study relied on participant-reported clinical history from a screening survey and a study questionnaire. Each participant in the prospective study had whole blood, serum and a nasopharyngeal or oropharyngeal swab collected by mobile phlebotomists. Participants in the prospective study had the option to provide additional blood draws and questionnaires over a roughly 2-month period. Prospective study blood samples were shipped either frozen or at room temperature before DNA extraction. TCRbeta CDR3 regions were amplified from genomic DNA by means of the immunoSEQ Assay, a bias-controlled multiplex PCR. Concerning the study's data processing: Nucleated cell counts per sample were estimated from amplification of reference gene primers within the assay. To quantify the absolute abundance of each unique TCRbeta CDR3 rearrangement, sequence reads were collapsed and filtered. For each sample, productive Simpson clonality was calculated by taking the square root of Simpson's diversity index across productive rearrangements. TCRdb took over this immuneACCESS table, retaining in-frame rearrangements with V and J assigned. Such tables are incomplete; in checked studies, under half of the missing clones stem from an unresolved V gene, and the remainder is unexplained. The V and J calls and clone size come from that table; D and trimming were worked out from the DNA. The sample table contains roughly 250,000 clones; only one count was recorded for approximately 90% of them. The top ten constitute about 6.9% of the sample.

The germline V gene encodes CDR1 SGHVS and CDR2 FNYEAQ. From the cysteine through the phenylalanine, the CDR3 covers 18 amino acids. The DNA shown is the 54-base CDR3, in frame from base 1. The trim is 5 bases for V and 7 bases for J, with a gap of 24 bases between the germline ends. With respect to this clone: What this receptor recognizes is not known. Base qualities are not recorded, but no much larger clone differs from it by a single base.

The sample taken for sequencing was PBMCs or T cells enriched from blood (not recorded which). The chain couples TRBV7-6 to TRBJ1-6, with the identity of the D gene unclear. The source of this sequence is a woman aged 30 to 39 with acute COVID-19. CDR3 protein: CASSPEPVMAYSNSPLHF. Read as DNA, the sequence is TGTGCCAGCAGCCCCGAGCCGGTGATGGCGTATAGCAATTCACCCCTCCACTTT.